This T cell receptor beta chain was retrieved from a study of T-cell reconstitution after alpha-beta-depleted transplantation in children. The V gene's germline CDR1 is SGHDN and CDR2 FVKESK. This CDR3 spans 14 amino acids. V lost 3 bases to trimming and J lost 3 bases, with 11 bases between them. This clonotype was found a few times. Preparation of the TCRbeta library used unique molecular identifiers. MiXCR, applied by TCRdb to the PCR reads, yields one record per CDR3 protein. The profile covers about 540,000 distinct CDR3 sequences, with around 16% appearing a single time and 2.5% to 4% taken by the ten largest.

This sequence originates from a human donor who donated a stem cell graft to a child with acute lymphoblastic leukemia. The source material was PBMCs from the stem cell graft donor, sampled from the stem cell graft. This sequence joins TRBV14 and TRBJ1-1; a weak D match, TRBD1 (5 bases). CDR3 amino acids: CASSHQGGYTEAFF. The DNA for the CDR3 is TGTGCCAGCAGCCACCAGGGCGGGTACACTGAAGCTTTCTTT.